This T cell receptor beta chain was sequenced during a study of blood T cell repertoires in COVID-19. Background on the study: Sample material is recorded as cDNA or gDNA derived from T cells, B-cell-depleted T cells, or PBMCs.

Libraries were prepared by immunoSEQ multiplex PCR; TCRdb keeps only in-frame clonotypes and omits some of them. Of fewer than 350,000 clones listed, approximately 90% are singletons. Germline values: CDR1 MGHRA, CDR2 YSYEKL. Trimming pared 1 base from V and 8 bases from J, leaving 6 bases between. CDR3 size: 12 residues. This chain joins TRBV4-1 and TRBJ2-1; no firm D call. The sequence came from a man between 35 and 55 years old who had been exposed to COVID-19. The sample consisted of PBMCs or T cells enriched from blood (not recorded which). DNA for the CDR3: TGCGCCAGCAGCCAAGTATTTTATGAGCAGTTCTTC. Its protein is CASSQVFYEQFF.